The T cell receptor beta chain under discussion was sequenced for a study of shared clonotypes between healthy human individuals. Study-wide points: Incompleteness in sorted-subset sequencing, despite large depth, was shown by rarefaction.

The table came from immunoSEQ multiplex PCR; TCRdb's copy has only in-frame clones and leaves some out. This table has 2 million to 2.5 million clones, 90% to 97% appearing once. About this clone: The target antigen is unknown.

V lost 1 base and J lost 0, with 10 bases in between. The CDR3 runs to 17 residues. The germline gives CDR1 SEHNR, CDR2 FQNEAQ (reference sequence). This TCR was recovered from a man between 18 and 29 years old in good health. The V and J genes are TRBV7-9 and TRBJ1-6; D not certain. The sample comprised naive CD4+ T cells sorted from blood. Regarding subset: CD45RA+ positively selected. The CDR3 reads CASSLGYRSSYNSPLHF. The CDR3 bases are TGTGCCAGCAGCTTAGGATATCGGAGCTCCTATAATTCACCCCTCCACTTT.